The 28 T cell receptor beta chains in this list originate from one sample, sequenced in a study of shared clonotypes between healthy human individuals. TCRdb's copy holds only in-frame clones and misses some; the assay was immunoSEQ multiplex PCR. The sample consists of fewer than 3 million clones, around 93% of them appearing once. Sequencing input: naive CD4+ T cells from PBMCs. Subset defined: CD45RA+ positively selected. The receptors derive from a man between 18 and 35 years old in good health. Some clones in this sample may be carry-over from other donors' samples.

V usage is TRBV20-1 and J usage is TRBJ2-7; TRBD1 might be the D (5 bases). The germline V gene has CDR1 DFQATT and CDR2 SNEGSKA (reference sequence). The CDR3 is 11 residues long. V lost 5 bases to trimming and J lost 6 bases, with 11 bases between them. CDR3 in amino acids: CSAHQRGEQYF. The CDR3 DNA sequence: TGCAGTGCTCACCAAAGGGGCGAGCAGTACTTC.

The chain carries TRBV7-8 and TRBJ2-7; tentative D call: TRBD2 (6 bases). The CDR3 is made up of 14 amino acids. CDR1 is SGHVS and CDR2 is FQNEAQ in the germline V gene. Trimming left V 1 base short and J 3 bases short, with 10 bases between. The CDR3 region is CASSLGEDYYEQYF. The CDR3 bases are TGTGCCAGCAGCTTAGGGGAGGATTACTACGAGCAGTACTTC.

The V gene is TRBV5-4, the J gene TRBJ2-1; D call uncertain. CDR1 and CDR2 (germline): SGHNT, YYREEE (reference sequence). V was shortened by 2 bases and J by 3 bases, with 6 bases between the two germline ends. The CDR3 extends over 13 amino acids. DNA for the CDR3: TGTGCCAGCAGCTTCACGGACTACAATGAGCAGTTCTTC. Translation: CASSFTDYNEQFF. The whole variable domain, remainder taken from reference TRBV5-4 and TRBJ2-1, is ETGVTQSPTHLIKTRGQQVTLRCSSQSGHNTVSWYQQALGQGPQFIFQYYREEENGRGNFPPRFSGLQFPNYSSELNVNALELDDSALYLCASSFTDYNEQFFGPGTRLTVL.

This chain connects TRBV2 to TRBJ1-5; D is possibly TRBD1 (5 bases). V shed 5 bases and J shed 2 bases, with 10 bases lying between them. The CDR3 loop spans 14 amino acids. In germline, CDR1 is SNHLY, CDR2 FYNNEI. This CDR3 reads CASSPTGGNQPQHF. In DNA, the CDR3 is TGTGCCAGCAGTCCCACAGGAGGCAATCAGCCCCAGCATTTT.

V gene TRBV11-2 combines with J gene TRBJ2-5; no clear D. V was pared by 1 base and J by 5 bases, with 8 bases between. Germline CDR1 SGHAT, CDR2 FQNNGV. The CDR3 runs 13 residues. This CDR3 reads CASSLGVMETQYF. CDR3 coding DNA: TGTGCCAGCAGCTTAGGGGTCATGGAGACCCAGTACTTC.

The chain employs TRBV2 and TRBJ1-5, with D perhaps matching TRBD1 (6 bases). The V gene's germline CDR1 is SNHLY and CDR2 FYNNEI. Deletions cut 3 bases from V and 0 bases from J, with 9 bases between. CDR3 length: 15 amino acids. DNA of the CDR3: TGTGCCAGCAGTGACGCCAGGGGTAGCAATCAGCCCCAGCATTTT. Its translation: CASSDARGSNQPQHF. The whole variable domain, filled in from reference TRBV2 and TRBJ1-5, reads EPEVTQTPSHQVTQMGQEVILRCVPISNHLYFYWYRQILGQKVEFLVSFYNNEISEKSEIFDDQFSVERPDGSNFTLKIRSTKLEDSAMYFCASSDARGSNQPQHFGDGTRLSIL.

The chain joins TRBV29-1 to TRBJ2-4; 7 bases fit TRBD1. Per the germline V gene, CDR1 is SQVTM and CDR2 is ANQGSEA. The CDR3 loop spans 14 amino acids. V shed 5 bases and J 2 bases; nucleotides not matched to a gene: 6. The CDR3 bases are TGCAGCGTTAGACAGGGATCACCCAAAAACATTCAGTACTTC. It specifies CSVRQGSPKNIQYF.

This chain links TRBV12-1 with TRBJ2-7; TRBD2, the table's D call, was not compared with the DNA. TRBV12-1 is reported as a pseudogene. The CDR3 spans 12 residues. In nucleotides, the CDR3 is TGTGCCAGCCGGTGCCTCTCCTACGAGCAGTACTTC. This gives the protein CASRCLSYEQYF.

This chain joins TRBV5-1 and TRBJ2-5, with 9 bases fitting TRBD2. CDR3 length: 14 amino acids. Trimming took 2 bases from V and 5 from J; bases not matched to a gene: 4. Germline V CDR1 and CDR2: SGHRS, YFSETQ. The CDR3 reads CASSLLREGETQYF. Here the CDR3 DNA reads TGCGCCAGCAGCTTATTGCGGGAGGGGGAGACCCAGTACTTC.

This clone was observed once. The chain uses TRBV7-2 and TRBJ2-1; 8 bases match TRBD2. This CDR3 comprises 15 residues. The germline V gene has CDR1 SGHTA and CDR2 FQGNSA. The J segment lost 7 bases and the V segment lost 2 bases, leaving 7 bases of the junction unmatched. CDR3 bases: TGTGCCAGCAGCTTATTATGGACTAGCAAGAATGAGCAGTTCTTC. It yields the protein CASSLLWTSKNEQFF. The full variable domain, in which reference TRBV7-2 and TRBJ2-1 provide the parts outside the CDR3, is GAGVSQSPSNKVTEKGKDVELRCDPISGHTALYWYRQSLGQGLEFLIYFQGNSAPDKSGLPSDRFSAERTGGSVSTLTIQRTQQEDSAVYLCASSLLWTSKNEQFFGPGTRLTVL.

The J gene is TRBJ2-3, the V gene TRBV5-4; the match to TRBD2 covers 8 bases. Trimming took 5 bases from V and 1 from J; bases not matched to a gene: 15. CDR3 length equals 18 residues. Germline lookup yields CDR1 SGHNT and CDR2 YYREEE (reference sequence). CDR3 nucleotides: TGTGCCAGCAGTTATGGGGGGGCAGCGGGAGTCGGCACAGATACGCAGTATTTT. This encodes CASSYGGAAGVGTDTQYF.

CDR3 sequence (DNA): TGTGCCAGCAGTGAACGGGCCGCCGGGGAGCTGTTTTTT. This encodes CASSERAAGELFF. The chain carries TRBV6-1 and TRBJ2-2; no definite D call. The germline V and J ends were trimmed by 2 bases and 6 bases, with 7 bases remaining between them. The CDR3 runs to 13 residues. The germline gives CDR1 MNHNS, CDR2 SASEGT.

To note about this clone: In the same sample, other DNA sequences code for this CDR3. The V call is TRBV5-1, the J call TRBJ2-5, with 11 positions matching TRBD2. The CDR3 length is 15 residues. Looked up from germline, CDR1 is SGHRS and CDR2 is YFSETQ. J was trimmed by 2 bases and V by 4 bases; bases with no gene match: 4. The chain's CDR3 is CASSLAGGWQETQYF. Written as DNA, the CDR3 is TGCGCCAGCAGCCTAGCGGGAGGTTGGCAAGAGACCCAGTACTTC. Combining the CDR3 with reference TRBV5-1 and TRBJ2-5 gives the whole variable domain KAGVTQTPRYLIKTRGQQVTLSCSPISGHRSVSWYQQTPGQGLQFLFEYFSETQRNKGNFPGRFSGRQFSNSRSEMNVSTLELGDSALYLCASSLAGGWQETQYFGPGTRLLVL.

The genes are TRBV6-5 and TRBJ2-2; a weak D match, TRBD2 (5 bases). Germline-derived CDR1 and CDR2 are MNHEY and SVGAGI. V dropped 3 bases and J dropped 1 base, with 9 bases sitting between them. The CDR3 runs to 15 residues. CDR3 in DNA: TGTGCCAGCAGTTATCAGCGGAGGAACACCGGGGAGCTGTTTTTT. This translates into CASSYQRRNTGELFF.

This clone has just one count. This chain uses TRBV28 with TRBJ1-1; the match to TRBD1 covers 7 bases. CDR3 length equals 14 residues. V shed 3 bases, J shed 1 base, and the junction held 2 bases outside the gene matches. Per the germline V gene, CDR1 is MDHEN and CDR2 is SYDVKM. The CDR3 sequence is CASSLNRGNTEAFF. The CDR3 nucleotides read TGTGCCAGCAGTTTGAACAGGGGGAACACTGAAGCTTTCTTT. Supplemented by reference TRBV28 and TRBJ1-1, the full variable domain reads DVKVTQSSRYLVKRTGEKVFLECVQDMDHENMFWYRQDPGLGLRLIYFSYDVKMKEKGDIPEGYSVSREKKERFSLILESASTNQTSMYLCASSLNRGNTEAFFGQGTRLTVV.

The chain employs TRBV5-1 and TRBJ2-5, with D possibly matching TRBD2 (5 bases). V was trimmed by 6 bases and J by 2 bases, leaving 8 bases between them. The CDR3 totals 12 residues. Germline V gene lookup returns CDR1 SGHRS and CDR2 YFSETQ. The CDR3 loop reads CASMREQETQYF. The CDR3 DNA reads as TGCGCCAGCATGAGGGAGCAAGAGACCCAGTACTTC.

This rearrangement joins TRBV5-4 to TRBJ2-3; no firm D call. The germline V gene has CDR1 SGHNT and CDR2 YYREEE (reference sequence). The CDR3 length is 14 residues. V was clipped by 0 bases and J by 2 bases, with 7 bases between them. Here the CDR3 reads CASSLDQLTDTQYF. Written as DNA, the CDR3 is TGTGCCAGCAGCTTGGACCAGCTCACAGATACGCAGTATTTT.

About this clone: This same CDR3 is encoded by further DNA sequences in the sample. V usage is TRBV28 and J usage is TRBJ2-7; D remains ambiguous. Per germline, CDR1 MDHEN and CDR2 SYDVKM. Trimming shortened V by 2 bases and J by 0 bases, and 8 bases separated the two germline ends. The CDR3 spans 14 residues. The CDR3 DNA reads as TGTGCCAGCAGTTTAGCACCGAGCTCCTACGAGCAGTACTTC. Its translation is CASSLAPSSYEQYF.

J is TRBJ1-5 and V is TRBV28; D gene unclear. The germline gives CDR1 MDHEN, CDR2 SYDVKM. V was shortened by 11 bases and J by 0 bases, with 8 bases between the two germline ends. The CDR3 runs to 12 residues. The CDR3 sequence is CAGQVSNQPQHF. CDR3 nucleotides: TGTGCCGGGCAGGTTAGCAATCAGCCCCAGCATTTT.

The V and J genes are TRBV10-3 and TRBJ1-3; D is ambiguous. Germline CDR1 ENHRY, CDR2 SYGVKD. The CDR3 spans 16 residues. V was shortened by 1 base and J by 0 bases, with 10 bases between the two germline ends. The CDR3 loop reads CAISELNLSSGNTIYF. The CDR3 DNA is TGTGCCATCAGTGAGTTAAACCTTTCCTCTGGAAACACCATATATTTT.

This clone was picked up a small number of times. This rearrangement joins TRBV30 to TRBJ1-1; tentatively, D is TRBD1 (5 bases). This CDR3 spans 13 amino acids. Germline lookup yields CDR1 GTSNPN and CDR2 SVGIG (reference sequence). Trimming cost V 2 bases and J 4 bases, with 11 bases left between them. CDR3 in amino acids: CAWSHGGTTEAFF. DNA of the CDR3: TGTGCCTGGAGTCACGGGGGAACCACTGAAGCTTTCTTT.

V gene TRBV11-2 combines with J gene TRBJ2-1; 10 positions agree with TRBD2. The CDR3 runs to 17 residues. The ends lost 1 base at V and 2 bases at J; junction bases unmatched: 5. Germline lookup yields CDR1 SGHAT and CDR2 FQNNGV. This CDR3 reads CASSLVPSGSAYNEQFF. The CDR3 region has the DNA TGTGCCAGCAGCTTAGTCCCTAGCGGGAGTGCCTACAATGAGCAGTTCTTC.

The chain recombines TRBV7-2 with TRBJ2-5; D unresolved. CDR1 is SGHTA and CDR2 is FQGNSA in the germline V gene. The V gene lost 5 bases and the J gene lost 2 bases, with 6 bases spanning the gap. The CDR3 runs to 12 residues. In nucleotides, the CDR3 is TGTGCCAGCAGCCCACAGCAAGAGACCCAGTACTTC. Translation: CASSPQQETQYF.

This chain links TRBV5-4 with TRBJ1-2, with a possible D match to TRBD1 (5 bases). The germline gives CDR1 SGHNT, CDR2 YYREEE (reference sequence). V dropped 4 bases and J dropped 8 bases, with 15 bases sitting between them. The CDR3 sequence is 13 residues long. CDR3 coding DNA: TGTGCCAGCAGCACCGCGGGGGAGGGAGGCTACACCTTC. Amino acids: CASSTAGEGGYTF.

The chain carries TRBV18 and TRBJ1-1, with TRBD1 matching over 7 bases. This CDR3 has 15 residues. V dropped 3 bases and J dropped 3; count of bases not matched to a gene: 7. Germline-derived CDR1 and CDR2 are KGHSH and LQKENI. The CDR3 DNA reads as TGTGCCAGCTCACCGGGACAGCTGGGGTACACTGAAGCTTTCTTT. It yields the protein CASSPGQLGYTEAFF.

Concerning this clone itself: The same CDR3 is also encoded by other DNA sequences in this sample. This chain links TRBV9 with TRBJ2-3, with D possibly TRBD2 on 5 matching bases. The V gene's germline CDR1 is SGDLS and CDR2 YYNGEE. The CDR3 has 13 amino acids. V was cut by 2 bases and J by 1 base, with 5 bases left in between. Here the CDR3 reads CASSVGGTDTQYF. CDR3 nucleotide sequence: TGTGCCAGCAGCGTCGGGGGCACAGATACGCAGTATTTT.

This clone was observed a handful of times. Additional DNA sequences in this sample encode the identical CDR3. This chain connects TRBV5-1 to TRBJ1-4, with 8 bases aligning to TRBD1. CDR1 is SGHRS, CDR2 YFSETQ, per germline. V lost 0 bases to trimming and J lost 7 bases; unmatched junction nucleotides: 5. This CDR3 has 15 amino acids. The CDR3: CASSLAGQGGEKLFF. For the CDR3, the DNA is TGCGCCAGCAGCTTGGCCGGACAGGGTGGTGAAAAACTGTTTTTT.

This clone was observed a single time. The CDR3 sequence is CATSRDGSGAYGYTF. CDR3 bases: TGTGCCACCAGCAGAGATGGCAGCGGCGCCTATGGCTACACCTTC. The chain links TRBV15 to TRBJ1-2; no definite D call. The CDR3 consists of 15 residues. Germline loops: CDR1 LNHNV, CDR2 YYDKDF (reference sequence). V was pared by 0 bases and J by 4 bases, with 12 bases between.